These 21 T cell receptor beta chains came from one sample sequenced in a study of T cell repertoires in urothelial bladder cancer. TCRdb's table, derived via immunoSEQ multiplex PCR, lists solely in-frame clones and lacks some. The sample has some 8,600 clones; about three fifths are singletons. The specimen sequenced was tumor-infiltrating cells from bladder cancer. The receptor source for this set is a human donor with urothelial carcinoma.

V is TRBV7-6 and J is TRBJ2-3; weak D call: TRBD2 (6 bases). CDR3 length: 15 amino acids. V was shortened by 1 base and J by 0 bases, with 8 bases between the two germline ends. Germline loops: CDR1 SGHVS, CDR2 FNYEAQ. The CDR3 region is CASSLGGLSTDTQYF. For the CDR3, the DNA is TGTGCCAGCAGCTTAGGAGGACTAAGCACAGATACGCAGTATTTT.

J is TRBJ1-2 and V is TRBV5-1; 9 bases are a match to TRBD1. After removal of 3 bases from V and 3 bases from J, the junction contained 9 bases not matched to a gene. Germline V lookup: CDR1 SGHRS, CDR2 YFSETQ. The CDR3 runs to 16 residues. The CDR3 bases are TGCGCCAGCAGCTCTACCGGGACAGGGATCTACTATGGCTACACCTTC. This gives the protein CASSSTGTGIYYGYTF.

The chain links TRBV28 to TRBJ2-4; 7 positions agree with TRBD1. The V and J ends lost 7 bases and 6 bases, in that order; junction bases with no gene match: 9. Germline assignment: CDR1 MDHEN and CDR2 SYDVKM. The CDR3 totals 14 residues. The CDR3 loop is CASIREGARNIQYF. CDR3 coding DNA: TGTGCCAGCATACGCGAGGGGGCGCGAAACATTCAGTACTTC.

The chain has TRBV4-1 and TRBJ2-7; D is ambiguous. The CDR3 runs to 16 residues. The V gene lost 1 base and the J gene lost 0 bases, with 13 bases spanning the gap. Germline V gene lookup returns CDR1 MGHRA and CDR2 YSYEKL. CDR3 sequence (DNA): TGCGCCAGCAGCCAAGTCCCCACAGCCAGCTCCTACGAGCAGTACTTC. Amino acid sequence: CASSQVPTASSYEQYF.

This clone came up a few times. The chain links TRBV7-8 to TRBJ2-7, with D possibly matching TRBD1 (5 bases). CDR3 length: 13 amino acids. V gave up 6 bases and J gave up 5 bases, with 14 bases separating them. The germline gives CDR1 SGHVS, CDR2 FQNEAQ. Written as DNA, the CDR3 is TGTGCCAGCAGGAATAGGCTAGGGGACGAGCAGTACTTC. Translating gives CASRNRLGDEQYF. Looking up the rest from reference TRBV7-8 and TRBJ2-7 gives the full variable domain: GAGVSQSPRYKVAKRGQDVALRCDPISGHVSLFWYQQALGQGPEFLTYFQNEAQLDKSGLPSDRFFAERPEGSVSTLKIQRTQQEDSAVYLCASRNRLGDEQYFGPGTRLTVT.

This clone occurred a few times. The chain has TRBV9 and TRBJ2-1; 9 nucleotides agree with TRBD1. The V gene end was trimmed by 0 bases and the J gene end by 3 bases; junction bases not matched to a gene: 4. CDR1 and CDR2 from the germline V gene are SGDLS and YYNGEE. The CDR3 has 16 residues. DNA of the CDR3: TGTGCCAGCAGCGTAGGAGTGACAGGGGGCTACAATGAGCAGTTCTTC. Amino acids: CASSVGVTGGYNEQFF.

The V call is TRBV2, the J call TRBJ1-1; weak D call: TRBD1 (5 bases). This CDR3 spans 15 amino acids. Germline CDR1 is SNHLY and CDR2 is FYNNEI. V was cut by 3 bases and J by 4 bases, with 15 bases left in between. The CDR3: CASSDYGGVSTEAFF. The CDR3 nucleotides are TGTGCCAGCAGTGATTATGGGGGGGTAAGCACTGAAGCTTTCTTT.

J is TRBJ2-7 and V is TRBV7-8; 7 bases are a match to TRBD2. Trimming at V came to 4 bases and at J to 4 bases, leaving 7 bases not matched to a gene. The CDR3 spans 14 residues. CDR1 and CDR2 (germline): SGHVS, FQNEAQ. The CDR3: CASSSGGGWYEQYF. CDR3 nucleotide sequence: TGTGCCAGCAGCTCGGGGGGAGGCTGGTACGAGCAGTACTTC.

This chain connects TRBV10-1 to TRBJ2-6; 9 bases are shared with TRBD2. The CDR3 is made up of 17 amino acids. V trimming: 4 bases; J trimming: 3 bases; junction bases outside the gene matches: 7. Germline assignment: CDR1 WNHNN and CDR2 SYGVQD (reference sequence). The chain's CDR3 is CASSVGGGADGANVLTF. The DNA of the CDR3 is TGCGCCAGCAGTGTTGGCGGGGGGGCGGATGGGGCCAACGTCCTGACTTTC.

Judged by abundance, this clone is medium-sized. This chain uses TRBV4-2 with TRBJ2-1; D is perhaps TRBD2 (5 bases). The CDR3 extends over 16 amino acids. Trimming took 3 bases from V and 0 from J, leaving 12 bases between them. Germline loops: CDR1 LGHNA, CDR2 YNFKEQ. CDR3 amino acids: CASSHWTLSSYNEQFF. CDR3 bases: TGTGCCAGCAGCCACTGGACTCTTAGCTCCTACAATGAGCAGTTCTTC.

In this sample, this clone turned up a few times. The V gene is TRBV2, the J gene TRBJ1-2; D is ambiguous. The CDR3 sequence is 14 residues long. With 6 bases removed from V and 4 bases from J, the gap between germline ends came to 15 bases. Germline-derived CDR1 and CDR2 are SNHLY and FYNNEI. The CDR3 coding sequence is TGTGCCAGCAGATACGAATCGAAGGGCTATGGCTACACCTTC. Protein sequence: CASRYESKGYGYTF.

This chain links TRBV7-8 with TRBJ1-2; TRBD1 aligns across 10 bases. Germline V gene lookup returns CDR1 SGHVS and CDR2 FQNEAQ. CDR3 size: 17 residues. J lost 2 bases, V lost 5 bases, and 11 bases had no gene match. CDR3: CASSMTGGSSGNYGYTF. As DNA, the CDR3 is TGTGCCAGCAGCATGACAGGGGGCTCGTCCGGGAACTATGGCTACACCTTC.

CDR3 residues: CASGEQGRTEAFF. The CDR3 region has the DNA TGTGCCAGCGGGGAACAGGGTCGGACTGAAGCTTTCTTT. The chain links TRBV6-5 to TRBJ1-1; D is perhaps TRBD1 (6 bases). This CDR3 has 13 amino acids. The germline gives CDR1 MNHEY, CDR2 SVGAGI. V dropped 8 bases and J dropped 5 bases, with 15 bases sitting between them.

CDR3 residues: CASSQGRQGAVNEQFF. Written as DNA, the CDR3 is TGCGCCAGCAGCCAAGGTAGACAGGGGGCTGTCAATGAGCAGTTCTTC. The rearrangement uses TRBV4-1 and TRBJ2-1; 10 nucleotides align to TRBD1. After removal of 1 base from V and 6 bases from J, the junction contained 6 bases not matched to a gene. The length of the CDR3 is 16 residues. Germline CDR1 reads MGHRA; CDR2 reads YSYEKL.

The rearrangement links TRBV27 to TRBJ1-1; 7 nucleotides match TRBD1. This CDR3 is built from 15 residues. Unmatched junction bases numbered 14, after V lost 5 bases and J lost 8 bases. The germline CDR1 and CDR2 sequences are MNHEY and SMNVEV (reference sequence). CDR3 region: CASSARRQGLGEAFF. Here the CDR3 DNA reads TGTGCCAGCAGTGCCCGACGACAGGGCTTAGGAGAAGCTTTCTTT.

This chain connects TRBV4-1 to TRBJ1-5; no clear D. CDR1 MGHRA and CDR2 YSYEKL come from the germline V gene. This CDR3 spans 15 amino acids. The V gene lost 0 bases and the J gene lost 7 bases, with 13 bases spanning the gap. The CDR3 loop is CASSQDQLGLQPQHF. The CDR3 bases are TGCGCCAGCAGCCAAGATCAGTTAGGCTTACAGCCCCAGCATTTT.

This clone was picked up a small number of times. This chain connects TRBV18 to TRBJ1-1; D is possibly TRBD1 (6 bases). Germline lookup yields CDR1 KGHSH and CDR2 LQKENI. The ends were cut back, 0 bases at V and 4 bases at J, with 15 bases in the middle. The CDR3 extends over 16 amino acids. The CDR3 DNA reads TGTGCCAGCTCACCACCGGGTGCAGGGGCGAGCACTGAAGCTTTCTTT. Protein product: CASSPPGAGASTEAFF.

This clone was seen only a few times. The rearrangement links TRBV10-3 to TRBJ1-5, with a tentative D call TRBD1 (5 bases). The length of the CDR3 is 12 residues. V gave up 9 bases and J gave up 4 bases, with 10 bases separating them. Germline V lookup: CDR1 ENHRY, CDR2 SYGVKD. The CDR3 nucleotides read TGTGCCATGACAGCGAAGAATCAGCCCCAGCATTTT. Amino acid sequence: CAMTAKNQPQHF.

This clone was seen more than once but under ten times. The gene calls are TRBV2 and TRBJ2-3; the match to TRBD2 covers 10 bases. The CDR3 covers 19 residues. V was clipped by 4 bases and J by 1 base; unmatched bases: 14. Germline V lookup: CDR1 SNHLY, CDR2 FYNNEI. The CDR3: CASSVSGSGGARGTDTQYF. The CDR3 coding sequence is TGTGCCAGCAGTGTATCCGGGAGCGGGGGGGCCCGAGGCACAGATACGCAGTATTTT.

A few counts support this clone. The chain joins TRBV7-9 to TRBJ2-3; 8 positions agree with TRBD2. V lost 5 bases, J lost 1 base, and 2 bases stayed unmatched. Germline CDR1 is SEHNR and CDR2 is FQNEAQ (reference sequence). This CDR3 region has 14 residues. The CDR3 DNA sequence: TGTGCCAGCAGCCTTAGCGGGGGCACAGATACGCAGTATTTT. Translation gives CASSLSGGTDTQYF.

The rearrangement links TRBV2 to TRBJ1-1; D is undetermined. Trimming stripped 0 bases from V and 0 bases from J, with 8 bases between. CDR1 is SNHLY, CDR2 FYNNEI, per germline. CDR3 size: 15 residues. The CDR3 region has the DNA TGTGCCAGCAGTGAAGCGCGGCAGATGAACACTGAAGCTTTCTTT. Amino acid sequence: CASSEARQMNTEAFF.